The 32 T cell receptor beta chains below were found in one sample sequenced in a study of early T cells in non-severe SARS-CoV-2 infection. TCRdb itself ran the 5' RACE reads through MiXCR, one entry per CDR3 protein. The repertoire includes more than 30,000 distinct CDR3 sequences, about 7% of them detected once, and roughly an eighth sits in the top ten. The source was whole blood, collected at baseline. These receptors were collected from an adult who was a healthcare worker with PCR-confirmed SARS-CoV-2 infection or an uninfected control (not recorded which).

The rearrangement links TRBV7-6 to TRBJ2-1, with 10 bases identical to TRBD2. The CDR3 length is 16 residues. The germline V gene encodes CDR1 SGHVS and CDR2 FNYEAQ. With 6 bases clipped from V and 3 bases from J, the junction kept 8 bases outside the gene matches. The CDR3 DNA reads as TGTGCCAGCAGTCCGCTGACTAGCGGGTACTACAATGAGCAGTTCTTC. Encoded protein: CASSPLTSGYYNEQFF.

This clonotype has ten or more counts. The V call is TRBV6-2 or TRBV6-3, the J call TRBJ2-7; D ambiguous. CDR1 and CDR2 from the germline V gene are MNHEY and SVGEGT. Trimming shortened V by 6 bases and J by 0 bases, and 6 bases separated the two germline ends. The CDR3 is made up of 12 amino acids. The CDR3 here is CASSASSYEQYV. CDR3 sequence (DNA): TGTGCCAGCAGCGCCAGCTCCTACGAGCAGTACGTC.

This clonotype showed up just a few times. The CDR3 sequence is CSAPLVVSSKGNEQFF. Written as DNA, the CDR3 is TGCAGTGCCCCCCTTGTAGTTTCCAGTAAGGGCAATGAGCAGTTCTTC. The chain carries TRBV20-1 and TRBJ2-1, with unresolved D. V dropped 6 bases and J dropped 6 bases, with 24 bases sitting between them. CDR3 size: 16 residues. The germline V gene encodes CDR1 DFQATT and CDR2 SNEGSKA (reference sequence).

This clonotype was observed many times. The V and J genes are TRBV18 and TRBJ2-5; perhaps TRBD1 as D (6 bases). Between the trimmed V and J ends, which lost 2 bases and 2 bases, there was a span of 9 bases. The germline V gene has CDR1 KGHSH and CDR2 LQKENI. This CDR3 region has 14 residues. DNA for the CDR3: TGTGCCAGCTCACCATGGGACACGCAAGAGACCCAGTACTTC. Protein product: CASSPWDTQETQYF.

This clonotype showed up just a few times. V is TRBV7-9 and J is TRBJ2-7, with D possibly TRBD2 on 5 matching bases. V was pared by 10 bases and J by 0 bases, with 13 bases between. The CDR3 runs to 13 residues. Per the germline V gene, CDR1 is SEHNR and CDR2 is FQNEAQ (reference sequence). DNA for the CDR3: TGTGCCATAGGGAAGGCGGGCTCCTACGAGCAGTACGTC. Protein sequence: CAIGKAGSYEQYV.

This clonotype was observed a handful of times. The chain couples TRBV6-2 or TRBV6-3 to TRBJ2-3; TRBD2 aligns across 8 bases. Germline-derived CDR1 and CDR2 are MNHEY and SVGEGT. This CDR3 contains 12 residues. The V gene end was trimmed by 10 bases and the J gene end by 4 bases; junction bases not matched to a gene: 4. The chain's CDR3 is CATGLAADTQYF. The CDR3 region has the DNA TGTGCCACAGGACTAGCCGCAGATACGCAGTATTTT.

This clonotype was recorded at least ten times. This chain uses TRBV4-1 with TRBJ2-1; 9 bases fit TRBD2. The germline CDR1 and CDR2 sequences are MGHRA and YSYEKL. Unmatched junction bases numbered 12, after V lost 0 bases and J lost 3 bases. This CDR3 spans 19 amino acids. CDR3 bases: TGCGCCAGCAGCCAAGATGGGGGGGCTAGCGGGACCCTCTACAATGAGCAGTTCTTC. Its protein product is CASSQDGGASGTLYNEQFF.

The rearrangement links TRBV7-2 to TRBJ1-2; D might be TRBD1 (6 bases). The CDR3 covers 15 residues. Germline CDR1 SGHTA, CDR2 FQGNSA. The V gene lost 4 bases and the J gene lost 1 base, with 13 bases spanning the gap. The chain's CDR3 is CASSYRDISNYGYTF. The CDR3 bases are TGTGCCAGCAGCTATAGGGACATCAGTAACTATGGCTACACCTTC.

The rearrangement links TRBV2 to TRBJ1-4; no reliable D call. Germline CDR1 is SNHLY and CDR2 is FYNNEI. The CDR3 is made up of 15 amino acids. The V and J ends lost 6 bases and 0 bases respectively, with 11 bases between them. The CDR3 DNA sequence: TGTGCCAGCAGAGCCACAGTTGCAACTAATGAAAAACTGTTTTTT. As protein: CASRATVATNEKLFF.

The rearrangement links TRBV20-1 to TRBJ2-2, with 9 bases identical to TRBD2. The germline CDR1 and CDR2 sequences are DFQATT and SNEGSKA (reference sequence). The ends lost 4 bases at V and 7 bases at J; junction bases unmatched: 10. The CDR3 is made up of 15 amino acids. CDR3 nucleotide sequence: TGCAGTGCTACCCCTTTAGCGGGAGTTTTCGGGGAGCTGTTTTTT. Encoded protein: CSATPLAGVFGELFF.

This chain links TRBV14 with TRBJ2-2; D not certain. The CDR3 is made up of 14 amino acids. V was trimmed by 0 bases and J by 3 bases, leaving 5 bases between them. CDR1 and CDR2 (germline): SGHDN, FVKESK. The DNA for the CDR3 is TGTGCCAGCAGCCAAGATCCGGACACCGGGGAGCTGTTTTTT. It is translated as CASSQDPDTGELFF.

The chain links TRBV7-8 to TRBJ2-2; tentative D call: TRBD1 (6 bases). Germline CDR1 SGHVS, CDR2 FQNEAQ. Trimming cost V 0 bases and J 1 base, with 12 bases left between them. The CDR3 is 17 residues long. The CDR3 region is CASSLARQVWNTGELFF. The CDR3 DNA sequence: TGTGCCAGCAGCTTAGCGAGACAGGTCTGGAACACCGGGGAGCTGTTTTTT.

This clonotype was seen more than once but under ten times. The rearrangement links TRBV7-9 to TRBJ2-2; no clear D gene. V was cut by 6 bases and J by 7 bases, with 9 bases left in between. Germline lookup yields CDR1 SEHNR and CDR2 FQNEAQ (reference sequence). The CDR3 extends over 12 amino acids. The chain's CDR3 is CASRSGVGELFF. The CDR3 nucleotides are TGTGCCAGCAGGTCCGGTGTCGGGGAGCTGTTTTTT.

This clonotype was seen many times. The chain uses TRBV7-2 and TRBJ2-1; TRBD1 aligns across 9 bases. CDR1 and CDR2 from the germline V gene are SGHTA and FQGNSA. The ends lost 5 bases at V and 6 bases at J; junction bases unmatched: 11. The CDR3 has 16 amino acids. CDR3 sequence: CASSARDRVFGNEQFF. The CDR3 nucleotides are TGTGCCAGCAGCGCCCGGGACAGGGTTTTTGGCAATGAGCAGTTCTTC.

Only a few counts were recorded for this clonotype. The V gene is TRBV11-1, the J gene TRBJ2-7; D uncertain. The V gene lost 5 bases and the J gene lost 3 bases, with 5 bases spanning the gap. The CDR3 consists of 11 residues. CDR1 SGHAT and CDR2 FQDESV come from the germline V gene (reference sequence). This CDR3 is CASSRNYEQYF. The CDR3 DNA reads as TGTGCCAGCAGCCGAAACTACGAGCAGTACTTC.

This clonotype was seen more than once but under ten times. The rearrangement joins TRBV6-2 or TRBV6-3 to TRBJ1-1, with unresolved D. The CDR3 totals 13 residues. Germline CDR1 MNHEY, CDR2 SVGEGT. V gave up 0 bases and J gave up 6 bases, with 8 bases separating them. The CDR3 loop is CASSYSIGAEAFF. The CDR3 region has the DNA TGTGCCAGCAGTTACTCGATTGGGGCTGAAGCTTTCTTT.

The CDR3 coding sequence is TGTGCCAGTAGTATTGGACTAGCGGGAGGGTGGCGCACCGGGGAGCTGTTTTTT. Its protein product is CASSIGLAGGWRTGELFF. The chain carries TRBV19 and TRBJ2-2, with 15 bases aligning to TRBD2. Germline V gene lookup returns CDR1 LNHDA and CDR2 SQIVND (reference sequence). The J segment lost 4 bases and the V segment lost 3 bases, leaving 6 bases of the junction unmatched. The length of the CDR3 is 18 residues.

The chain combines TRBV19 with TRBJ2-2; TRBD2 matches at 8 bases. Looked up from germline, CDR1 is LNHDA and CDR2 is SQIVND (reference sequence). The CDR3 length is 14 residues. After removal of 7 bases from V and 5 bases from J, the junction contained 6 bases not matched to a gene. The CDR3 DNA sequence: TGTGCCAGTATGCGAGCGGGGGTGACCGGGGAGCTGTTTTTT. Its translation: CASMRAGVTGELFF.

The sample holds a few counts of this clonotype. The chain joins TRBV28 to TRBJ1-6; D possibly corresponds to TRBD1 (6 bases). Germline loops: CDR1 MDHEN, CDR2 SYDVKM. Between the trimmed V and J ends, which lost 6 bases and 8 bases, there was a span of 17 bases. The CDR3 is 15 residues long. The CDR3 nucleotides read TGTGCCAGCAGGGAACAGGGAGCTATTGATTCACCCCTCCACTTT. It encodes CASREQGAIDSPLHF.

As DNA, the CDR3 is TGTGCCAGCAGCGTAGGTTGGCGGGGCGGTGGGGATACGCAGTATTTT. Translation gives CASSVGWRGGGDTQYF. The V and J genes are TRBV9 and TRBJ2-3, with a tentative D call TRBD2 (6 bases). The CDR3 contains 16 residues. CDR1 and CDR2 from the germline V gene are SGDLS and YYNGEE. V was pared by 0 bases and J by 6 bases, with 17 bases between.

This clonotype has a count of ten or more. V usage is TRBV7-2 and J usage is TRBJ2-7; TRBD2 agrees at 8 bases. The CDR3 contains 13 residues. Germline assignment: CDR1 SGHTA and CDR2 FQGNSA. V was clipped by 4 bases and J by 5 bases; unmatched bases: 4. CDR3 coding DNA: TGTGCCAGCAGCTCGGGACTAGGTAACGAGCAGTACTTC. As protein: CASSSGLGNEQYF.

V is TRBV3-1 and J is TRBJ1-1; 11 nucleotides line up with TRBD1. The CDR3 is 15 amino acids. With V trimmed by 1 base and J by 3 bases, 1 base remained unmatched. Germline CDR1 reads LGHDT; CDR2 reads YNNKEL (reference sequence). Here the CDR3 reads CASSQGTGGHTEAFF. CDR3 DNA: TGTGCCAGCAGCCAAGGGACAGGGGGCCACACTGAAGCTTTCTTT.

This clonotype was seen only a few times. The chain has TRBV18 and TRBJ2-7, with a possible D match to TRBD2 (6 bases). V was clipped by 0 bases and J by 2 bases, with 17 bases between them. This CDR3 comprises 17 residues. Germline V gene lookup returns CDR1 KGHSH and CDR2 LQKENI. DNA for the CDR3: TGTGCCAGCTCACCACCCTCTGGGACTCTTTTGACCTACGAGCAGTACTTC. Translation gives CASSPPSGTLLTYEQYF.

This clonotype was seen repeatedly, ten times or more. The chain uses TRBV7-2 and TRBJ1-6; D gene uncertain. The CDR3 sequence is 14 residues long. V gave up 0 bases and J gave up 0 bases, with 0 bases separating them. Germline lookup yields CDR1 SGHTA and CDR2 FQGNSA. The chain's CDR3 is CASSLASYNSPLHF. In DNA form, the CDR3 reads TGTGCCAGCAGCTTAGCCTCCTATAATTCACCCCTCCACTTT.

This clonotype was observed a few times. V and J are TRBV5-6 and TRBJ2-1; 8 bases are a match to TRBD2. The CDR3 is 18 residues long. CDR1 SGHDT and CDR2 YYEEEE come from the germline V gene. The trim removed 0 bases at V and 0 bases at J, leaving 8 bases unmatched. CDR3 bases: TGTGCCAGCAGCTTGGTGATTAGCGGGGAGAGCTCCTACAATGAGCAGTTCTTC. As protein: CASSLVISGESSYNEQFF.

This clonotype has ten or more counts. J is TRBJ2-1 and V is TRBV5-1; 10 positions match TRBD2. Germline trimming cut 4 bases from V and 10 bases from J; bases unmatched to any gene: 8. The CDR3 is 14 residues long. CDR1 is SGHRS, CDR2 YFSETQ, per germline. CDR3 bases: TGCGCCAGCAGCCCGGAATTTAGCGGGAGGGAGCAGTTCTTC. This sequence encodes CASSPEFSGREQFF.

The sample holds many counts of this clonotype. The chain joins TRBV5-1 to TRBJ2-3; perhaps TRBD1 as D (6 bases). Trimming took 2 bases from V and 5 from J, leaving 9 bases between them. Germline values: CDR1 SGHRS, CDR2 YFSETQ. The length of the CDR3 is 13 residues. The CDR3, as DNA: TGCGCCAGCAGCTTTGCCAGGGGAGATACGCAGTATTTT. It encodes CASSFARGDTQYF.

In its sample, this clonotype was seen many times. The gene calls are TRBV29-1 and TRBJ1-1; D remains ambiguous. This CDR3 has 16 residues. V was cut by 0 bases and J by 0 bases, with 14 bases left in between. Germline V gene data show CDR1 as SQVTM and CDR2 as ANQGSEA. In DNA form, the CDR3 reads TGCAGCGTTGAAGATTCTGTGGGAGGCATGAACACTGAAGCTTTCTTT. As protein: CSVEDSVGGMNTEAFF.

This clonotype was detected ten times or more. This rearrangement joins TRBV20-1 to TRBJ1-1, with a weak D call TRBD1 (6 bases). This CDR3 is 14 amino acids long. V lost 4 bases and J 4 bases, leaving 16 bases between the germline ends. Per germline, CDR1 DFQATT and CDR2 SNEGSKA (reference sequence). The CDR3 nucleotides read TGCAGTGCTAACACCGCCCGGGGGCTCACTGAAGCTTTCTTT. Its protein is CSANTARGLTEAFF.

Ten or more counts support this clonotype. The V gene is TRBV19, the J gene TRBJ2-1; D is ambiguous. V was shortened by 7 bases and J by 2 bases, with 6 bases between the two germline ends. The CDR3 totals 12 residues. Germline CDR1 reads LNHDA; CDR2 reads SQIVND (reference sequence). In DNA form, the CDR3 reads TGTGCCAGTACGGGTCCCTACAATGAGCAGTTCTTC. Protein sequence: CASTGPYNEQFF.

This clonotype appeared many times. This chain connects TRBV27 to TRBJ2-1, with TRBD2 matching over 11 bases. The CDR3 consists of 15 residues. Per germline, CDR1 MNHEY and CDR2 SMNVEV (reference sequence). Trimming cost V 5 bases and J 6 bases; bases outside gene matches: 6. Here the CDR3 reads CASSILSGRVNEQFF. CDR3 bases: TGTGCCAGCAGTATTCTTAGCGGGAGGGTCAATGAGCAGTTCTTC.

The chain recombines TRBV7-8 with TRBJ2-2; 15 nucleotides agree with TRBD2. This CDR3 comprises 18 residues. Germline lookup yields CDR1 SGHVS and CDR2 FQNEAQ. Trimming cost V 5 bases and J 4 bases; bases outside gene matches: 8. The CDR3 here is CASSPGLAGGYGTGELFF. The DNA of the CDR3 is TGTGCCAGCAGCCCCGGACTAGCGGGAGGGTACGGCACCGGGGAGCTGTTTTTT.